The TCR beta chain under discussion was sequenced for a study of T cell changes during pregnancy in multiple sclerosis (dated by TCRdb to between 2019 and 2020). Regarding the study in general: In women with multiple sclerosis, the researchers looked at how the T cell repertoire shifted as pregnancy progressed.

Reading the germline V gene (reference sequence) gives CDR1 DFQATT and CDR2 SNEGSKA. Taken from cysteine to phenylalanine, the CDR3 has 11 residues. The sequence is cut down to CDR3 DNA, 33 bases in frame from base 1. This clone was detected a few times. This receptor's antigen is unknown. No base-level quality is on record; no much larger clone is a single base apart. Receptor amplification or capture employed the immunoSEQ multiplex PCR assay. Imported from immuneACCESS, the table was reduced by TCRdb to in-frame sequences with V and J called. These copies leave out some clones; in studies compared against another copy, an unresolved V gene accounts for under half, and the cause of the remainder is not known. This sample lists about 99,000 clones; 85% to 95% were detected once. 0.99% of the sample lies in the top ten.

This receptor chain uses TRBV20-1 and TRBJ1-1; a weak D assignment points to TRBD1 (5 bases agree). Sample: peripheral blood, taken after pregnancy. The sequence derives from a female donor with multiple sclerosis, enrolled in a pregnancy study. The DNA reads TGCGCGGGGGGATTGAACACTGAAGCTTTCTTT. This is translated as CAGGLNTEAFF.